Below, 2 T cell receptor beta chains from the same sample are listed, as sequenced in a study of tumor and adjacent non-tumor tissue in lung cancer. TCRbeta libraries were built with three rounds of nested PCR, modified from ARM-PCR. TCRdb reanalysed the multiplex PCR reads using MiXCR and keeps one entry per CDR3 protein. The data show almost 75,000 distinct CDR3 sequences, 55% to 70% seen once. This sample's RNA came from whole unsorted tissue. More than 3 cm separated this lung sample from the edge of the tumor. The material sequenced was distant non-tumor lung tissue. Receptors originate from a woman aged 50 to 65 with non-small cell lung cancer.

Of note for this clonotype: This clone may be a read error of a much larger clone one base away. The chain has TRBV5-5 and TRBJ2-7; D gene unclear. This CDR3 contains 14 residues. CDR1 and CDR2 (germline): SGHKS, YYEKEE (reference sequence). The CDR3 sequence is CVSSPDTNSYEQYF. The CDR3 coding sequence is TGTGTCAGCAGCCCAGACACCAACTCCTACGAGCAGTACTTC.

With regard to this clonotype: A read error may produce the germline difference seen at one junction end. V is TRBV4-2 and J is TRBJ1-5; D call uncertain. Germline lookup yields CDR1 LGHNA and CDR2 YNFKEQ. The CDR3 covers 17 residues. CDR3 bases: TGTGTCAGCAGCCTCTTTTGGGCCAGAGGGAGAAATCAGCCCCAGCATTTT. Encoded protein: CVSSLFWARGRNQPQHF.